This record covers a single TCR beta chain. An end of the junction differs from the germline gene, which may be a read error. The source of the sample is a study of cytomegalovirus exposure and HLA in healthy donors. The CDR3 spans 13 residues. Germline assignment: CDR1 SNHLY and CDR2 FYNNEI. Donors likely had unrecorded immune exposures despite being nominally healthy when sampled. The PCR was carried out with 60 Vbeta primers and 13 Jbeta primers. TCRdb's table, derived via immunoSEQ multiplex PCR, lists solely in-frame clones and lacks some. The data hold over 30,000 clones, with 84% observed a single time.

This clonotype was obtained from a woman aged 18-35 years in good health and CMV-seronegative. Sequencing was done on a sample of PBMCs. The rearrangement joins TRBV2 to TRBJ1-2, with 8 bases that match TRBD1. The CDR3 DNA sequence: TGTGCCAGCAGTGTAGCAGGGGGCTATGGCTACCCCTTC. Its translation is CASSVAGGYGYPF.